Each of the 22 T cell receptor beta chains below was sequenced from the same sample in a study of post-analysis software for immune sequencing data (dated by TCRdb to the mid-2010s). The time point tag for this specimen amounts to: second blood draw from one MS patient after hematopoietic stem cell transplantation. Receptor libraries were prepared by PCR. Sequencing took place on an Illumina HiSeq 2500. Unique molecular identifiers were incorporated into TCR beta cDNA libraries to reduce PCR and sequencing biases. TCRdb applied fastp at Q25 and MiXCR to the public reads, then kept only in-frame beta chains. CDR3 protein sequences are deduplicated, and each keeps its most common genes and DNA. This sample holds around 150,000 distinct CDR3 sequences; about 36% were observed only once. The ten most abundant clones make up roughly 28% of the sample. The source material was blood, sampled after autologous hematopoietic stem cell transplantation. The receptors here all came from a girl between 5 and 17 years old with multiple sclerosis. Donor details come from another sample of the same person, matched by shared clones.

Comment on this clonotype: Relative to the germline gene, one junction end is altered; a read error may explain this. The chain carries TRBV2 and TRBJ2-3, with 7 bases identical to TRBD2. CDR3 length: 16 residues. Germline V gene lookup returns CDR1 SNHLY and CDR2 FYNNEI. Written as DNA, the CDR3 is TGTGCCAGCAGGGCCCTGGGGGGGAGCACCACAGCTACGCAGTATTTT. Its translation: CASRALGGSTTATQYF.

This sequence joins TRBV12-3 or TRBV12-4 and TRBJ2-1, with 9 positions matching TRBD2. This CDR3 has 14 amino acids. Unmatched junction bases numbered 10, after V lost 8 bases and J lost 8 bases. The DNA for the CDR3 is TGTGCCAGCCCCTTCCTGGCGGGAGGGGATGAGCAGTTCTTC. Its translation is CASPFLAGGDEQFF.

This clonotype has at least ten counts. The genes are TRBV20-1 and TRBJ2-7, with 8 bases matching TRBD2. The CDR3 runs to 13 residues. Trimming at V came to 3 bases and at J to 3 bases, leaving 4 bases not matched to a gene. Germline V CDR1 and CDR2: DFQATT, SNEGSKA (reference sequence). The CDR3 here is CSASLSGSYEQYF. In nucleotides, the CDR3 is TGCAGTGCTAGTCTAAGCGGGAGCTACGAGCAGTACTTC.

This chain connects TRBV3-1 to TRBJ2-7; D perhaps matches TRBD2 (6 bases). From germline, CDR1 is LGHDT and CDR2 YNNKEL (reference sequence). This CDR3 is 15 amino acids long. The V end lost 5 bases, the J end lost 0 bases, and 14 bases lay between the germline ends. DNA of the CDR3: TGTGCCAGCAGCAAAGCGTCTAGCGACTCCTACGAGCAGTACTTC. Protein sequence: CASSKASSDSYEQYF.

The chain employs TRBV5-5 and TRBJ1-2; D not resolved. This CDR3 comprises 14 residues. Germline assignment: CDR1 SGHKS and CDR2 YYEKEE (reference sequence). The V end was cut by 2 bases, the J end by 3 bases, with 11 bases between. The CDR3 bases are TGTGCCAGCAGCTTTACCAGGAATGACTATGGCTACACCTTC. Residues: CASSFTRNDYGYTF. Using reference TRBV5-5 and TRBJ1-2 for the parts outside the CDR3, the full variable domain is DAGVTQSPTHLIKTRGQQVTLRCSPISGHKSVSWYQQVLGQGPQFIFQYYEKEERGRGNFPDRFSARQFPNYSSELNVNALLLGDSALYLCASSFTRNDYGYTFGSGTRLTVV.

This clonotype showed up just a few times. The rearrangement joins TRBV7-2 to TRBJ1-2; no firm D call. The CDR3 totals 13 residues. The germline V and J ends were trimmed by 5 bases and 7 bases, with 14 bases remaining between them. The germline CDR1 and CDR2 sequences are SGHTA and FQGNSA. The CDR3: CASSPNGEGGYTF. CDR3 in DNA: TGTGCCAGCAGCCCCAATGGGGAGGGTGGCTACACCTTC.

Only a few counts were recorded for this clonotype. The chain recombines TRBV4-2 with TRBJ2-3; D unresolved. The V gene lost 3 bases and the J gene lost 4 bases, with 8 bases spanning the gap. CDR1 LGHNA and CDR2 YNFKEQ come from the germline V gene. The CDR3 totals 13 residues. In nucleotides, the CDR3 is TGTGCCAGCAGCCAGGGGTGGTCAGATACGCAGTATTTT. It yields the protein CASSQGWSDTQYF.

The rearrangement uses TRBV28 and TRBJ2-7; 15 bases match TRBD2. V shed 10 bases and J 3 bases; nucleotides not matched to a gene: 19. Germline CDR1 is MDHEN and CDR2 is SYDVKM. The CDR3 is 19 amino acids. This chain's CDR3 is CATTGVGGTSGRRIYEQYF. In nucleotides, the CDR3 is TGTGCCACCACCGGTGTTGGGGGGACTAGCGGGAGGAGGATCTACGAGCAGTACTTC.

This clonotype was seen more than once but under ten times. The CDR3 bases are TGCAGTGCCCCCCGGACCCCGAGCTCCTACAATGAGCAGTTCTTC. Residues: CSAPRTPSSYNEQFF. The chain is built from TRBV20-1 and TRBJ2-1; no firm D call. Germline V gene sequence: CDR1 DFQATT, CDR2 SNEGSKA (reference sequence). The V gene lost 6 bases and the J gene lost 0 bases, with 15 bases spanning the gap. The CDR3 is 15 residues long.

This sequence joins TRBV20-1 and TRBJ2-7; D is possibly TRBD1 (5 bases). Between the trimmed V and J ends, which lost 0 bases and 3 bases, there was a span of 15 bases. The CDR3 runs to 15 residues. CDR1 DFQATT and CDR2 SNEGSKA come from the germline V gene (reference sequence). Here the CDR3 reads CSARDMSGYGYEQYF. Here the CDR3 DNA reads TGCAGTGCTAGAGACATGTCAGGGTACGGCTACGAGCAGTACTTC.

This clonotype occurred a few times. The chain combines TRBV3-1 with TRBJ2-4, with 9 bases that match TRBD1. The J call may be incorrect, as the DNA end agrees better with TRBJ2-7. Per the germline V gene, CDR1 is LGHDT and CDR2 is YNNKEL (reference sequence). This CDR3 comprises 15 residues. The CDR3 DNA reads as TGTGCCAGCAGCCAAGGGGCACAGGGGGCTTACGAGCAGTACTTC. Translating gives CASSQGAQGAYEQYF.

The chain couples TRBV5-1 to TRBJ2-1; 8 nucleotides align to TRBD1. This CDR3 comprises 16 residues. Germline V gene data show CDR1 as SGHRS and CDR2 as YFSETQ. V gave up 2 bases and J gave up 8 bases; unmatched junction bases: 12. The CDR3 DNA follows: TGCGCCAGCAGCTTCGGGTGGCAGGGGGCAGGTGATGAGCAGTTCTTC. Protein product: CASSFGWQGAGDEQFF.

The rearrangement links TRBV4-2 to TRBJ2-7; D is undetermined. The V end was cut by 0 bases, the J end by 1 base, with 16 bases between. Germline loops: CDR1 LGHNA, CDR2 YNFKEQ. The CDR3 loop spans 17 amino acids. CDR3 sequence: CASSQESVGSLSYEQYF. CDR3 in DNA: TGTGCCAGCAGCCAAGAGTCGGTAGGTTCCTTGTCCTACGAGCAGTACTTC.

In this sample, this clonotype turned up a few times. A much larger clone sits a single nucleotide away, making a read error possible. The chain carries TRBV13 and TRBJ1-1, with D unclear. Per the germline V gene, CDR1 is PRHDT and CDR2 is FYEKMQ (reference sequence). The CDR3 runs to 15 residues. The CDR3 DNA reads as TGTGCCAGCAGCTTAATCTCCGGGAGGAACACTGAAGTTTTCTTT. This translates into CASSLISGRNTEVFF.

In this sample, this clonotype turned up many times. As DNA, the CDR3 is TGTGCCAGCAGCTTAACAGGGAACACTGAAGCTTTCTTT. It is translated as CASSLTGNTEAFF. The J gene is TRBJ1-1, the V gene TRBV7-3; no definite D call. Trimming took off 0 bases at V and 1 base at J, with 3 bases between the two ends. In germline, CDR1 is SGHTA, CDR2 FQGTGA. The CDR3 is 13 residues long.

The table lists this clonotype with many counts. The V gene is TRBV7-2, the J gene TRBJ2-1; 9 bases map to TRBD2. The CDR3 spans 16 residues. Germline values: CDR1 SGHTA, CDR2 FQGNSA. The V and J ends lost 0 bases and 7 bases, in that order; junction bases with no gene match: 7. CDR3 DNA: TGTGCCAGCAGCTTAGCGATGACTAGCGGACAGAATGAGCAGTTCTTC. Translated, it gives CASSLAMTSGQNEQFF.

This chain links TRBV29-1 with TRBJ2-3; 9 bases match TRBD2. From germline, CDR1 is SQVTM and CDR2 ANQGSEA. This CDR3 has 12 residues. V dropped 3 bases and J dropped 6; count of bases not matched to a gene: 1. The CDR3 loop is CSVDLAGDTQYF. CDR3 DNA sequence: TGCAGCGTTGACCTAGCGGGGGATACGCAGTATTTT.

This chain links TRBV5-1 with TRBJ2-1; 9 positions agree with TRBD1. The CDR3 has 15 residues. The V gene end was trimmed by 4 bases and the J gene end by 7 bases; junction bases not matched to a gene: 9. Germline V lookup: CDR1 SGHRS, CDR2 YFSETQ. The CDR3 DNA reads TGCGCCAGCAGCGATCGAGGGACAGGGTCGAATGAGCAGTTCTTC. Translating it yields CASSDRGTGSNEQFF.

The V gene is TRBV12-3 or TRBV12-4, the J gene TRBJ2-3; 10 nucleotides align to TRBD2. Trimming removed 5 bases from V and 10 bases from J; junction bases left unmatched: 12. This CDR3 region has 15 residues. The CDR3 sequence: CASSLTSGRVHAQYF. The DNA of the CDR3 is TGTGCCAGCAGTCTGACCAGCGGGAGGGTACATGCGCAGTATTTT.

In its sample, this clonotype was seen once. The chain combines TRBV24-1 with TRBJ2-5; the match to TRBD1 covers 9 bases. J was trimmed by 4 bases and V by 4 bases; bases with no gene match: 9. This CDR3 has 16 amino acids. Looked up from germline, CDR1 is KGHDR and CDR2 is SFDVKD. The CDR3 nucleotides read TGTGCCACCAGTGACCCTGGGACAGGGAGAGGAGAGACCCAGTACTTC. The encoded protein is CATSDPGTGRGETQYF.

V gene TRBV5-5 combines with J gene TRBJ1-4, with no clear D. Germline assignment: CDR1 SGHKS and CDR2 YYEKEE (reference sequence). This CDR3 is 15 amino acids long. The V gene lost 2 bases and the J gene lost 4 bases, with 12 bases spanning the gap. The CDR3 DNA sequence: TGTGCCAGCAGCTTCACATCAGGACTTAATGAAAAACTGTTTTTT. Translation gives CASSFTSGLNEKLFF.

J is TRBJ1-5 and V is TRBV2; D remains unclear. From germline, CDR1 is SNHLY and CDR2 FYNNEI. The CDR3 is 13 residues long. CDR3 coding DNA: TGTGCTAGCCGTAGGGAAGGTGGACAGCCCCAGCATTTT. Translation: CASRREGGQPQHF.